Below, one T cell receptor beta chain is given with its context. These data originate in a study of control samples from healthy donors and cancer patients. The method was immunoSEQ multiplex PCR; TCRdb's version includes in-frame clones alone and lacks a portion of them. The profile shows approximately 44,000 clones, roughly three quarters of them singletons. Trimming stripped 0 bases from V and 0 bases from J, with 4 bases between. CDR3 length: 14 amino acids. From germline, CDR1 is SGDLS and CDR2 YYNGEE. The sequencing sample was made of formalin-fixed, paraffin-embedded tissue. The sequence was collected from a male donor with melanoma. The chain recombines TRBV9 with TRBJ2-1; D call uncertain. The CDR3 is CASSVAVSYNEQFF. In nucleotides, the CDR3 is TGTGCCAGCAGCGTAGCGGTCTCCTACAATGAGCAGTTCTTC.